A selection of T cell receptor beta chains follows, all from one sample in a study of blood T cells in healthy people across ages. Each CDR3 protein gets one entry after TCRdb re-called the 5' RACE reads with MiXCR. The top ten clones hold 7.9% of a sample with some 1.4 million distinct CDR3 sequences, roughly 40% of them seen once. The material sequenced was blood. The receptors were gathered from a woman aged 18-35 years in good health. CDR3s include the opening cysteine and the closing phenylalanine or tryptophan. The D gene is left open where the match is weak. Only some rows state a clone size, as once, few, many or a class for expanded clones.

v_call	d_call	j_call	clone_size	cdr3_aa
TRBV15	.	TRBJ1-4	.	CATRGGTGEKLFF
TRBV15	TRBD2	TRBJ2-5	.	CATSRGLGEGFETQYF
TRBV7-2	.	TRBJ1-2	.	CASSLSPGQAGYTF
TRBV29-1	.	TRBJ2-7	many	CSVEVGIYEQYF
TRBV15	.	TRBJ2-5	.	CATSSTQGFGETQYF
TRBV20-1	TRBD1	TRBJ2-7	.	CSARSGQGSAYEQYF
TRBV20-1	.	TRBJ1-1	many	CSARGSITEAFF
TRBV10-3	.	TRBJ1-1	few	CAIRGGEWGTEAFF
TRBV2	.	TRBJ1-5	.	CASKPPVALNQPQHF
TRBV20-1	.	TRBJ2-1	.	CSARAANNEQFF
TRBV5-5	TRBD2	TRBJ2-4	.	CASSAGGAKNIQYF
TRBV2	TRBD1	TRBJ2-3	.	CASSEGQGLSTDTQYF
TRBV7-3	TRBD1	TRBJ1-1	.	CASSQWTKGQPENAEAFF
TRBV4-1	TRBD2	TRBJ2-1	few	CASSQSAGEYNEQFF
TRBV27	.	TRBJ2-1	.	CASIQTGTRWFF
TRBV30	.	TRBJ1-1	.	CAWSVRLDTEAFF
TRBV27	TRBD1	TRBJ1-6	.	CASGGQGGSNSPLHF
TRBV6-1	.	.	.	CASTTEGGLIQETQYF
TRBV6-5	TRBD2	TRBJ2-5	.	CASSHGLAEQYF
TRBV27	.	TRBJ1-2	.	CASSLKGIHGYTF
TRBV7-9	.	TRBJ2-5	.	CATGASGQETQYF
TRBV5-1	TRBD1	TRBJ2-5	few	CASSLIWGTDQETQYF
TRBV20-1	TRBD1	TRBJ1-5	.	CSARVSGQVNQPQHF
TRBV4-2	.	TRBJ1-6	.	CASSQESTLGNSPLHF
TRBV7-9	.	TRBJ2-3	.	CASSQEAVWGVSTDTQYF
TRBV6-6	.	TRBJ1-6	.	CASTWALNSPLHF
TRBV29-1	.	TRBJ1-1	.	CSVKTMGSTEAFF
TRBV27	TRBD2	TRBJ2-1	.	CASSLFREGRLQFF
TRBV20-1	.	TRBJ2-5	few	CSARSPNATQYF
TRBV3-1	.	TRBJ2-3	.	CASSQDPAETTDTQYF
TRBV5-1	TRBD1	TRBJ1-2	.	CVSSPGGNYGYTF
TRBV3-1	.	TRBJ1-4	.	CASSPRRGSNEKLFF
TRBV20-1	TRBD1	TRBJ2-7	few	CSADWTGAPISYEQYF
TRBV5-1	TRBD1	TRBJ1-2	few	CASSTGRDRGRGYGYTF
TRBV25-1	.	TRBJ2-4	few	CASNDKNIQYF
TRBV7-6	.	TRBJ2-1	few	CASSLWSDNEQFF
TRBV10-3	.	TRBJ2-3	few	CAISVGADTQYF
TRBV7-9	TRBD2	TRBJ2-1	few	CASSPGTSGYYNEQFF
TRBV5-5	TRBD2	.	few	CASSVGLVYEQYF
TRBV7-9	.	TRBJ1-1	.	CASSSTLYTEAFF
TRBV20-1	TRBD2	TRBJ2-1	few	CSAHISGRGPYNEQFF
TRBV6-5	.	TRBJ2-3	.	CATRGGGAFTDTQYF
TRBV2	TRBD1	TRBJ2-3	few	CASSRDRETTDTQYF
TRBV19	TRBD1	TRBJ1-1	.	CASSELTGLEAFF
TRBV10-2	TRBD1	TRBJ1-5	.	CASRAGTGASNQPQHF
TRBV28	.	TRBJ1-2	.	CASSFSGSNYGYTF
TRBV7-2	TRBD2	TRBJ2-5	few	CASSLAGLAGAETQYF
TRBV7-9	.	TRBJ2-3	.	CASSPDFPDTQYF
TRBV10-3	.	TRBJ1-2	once	CAINQGSGYTF
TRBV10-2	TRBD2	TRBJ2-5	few	CASRESGRFQETQYF